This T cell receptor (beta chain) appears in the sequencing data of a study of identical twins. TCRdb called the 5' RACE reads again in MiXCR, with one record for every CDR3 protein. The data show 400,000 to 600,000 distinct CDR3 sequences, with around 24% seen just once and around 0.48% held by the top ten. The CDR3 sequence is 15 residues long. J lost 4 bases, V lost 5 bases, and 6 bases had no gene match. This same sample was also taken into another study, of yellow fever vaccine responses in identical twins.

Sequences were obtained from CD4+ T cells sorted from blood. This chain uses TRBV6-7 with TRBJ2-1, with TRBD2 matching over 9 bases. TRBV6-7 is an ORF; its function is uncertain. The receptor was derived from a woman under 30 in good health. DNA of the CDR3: TGTGCCAGCAGTCCAGCGGGGGGCGCTTACAATGAGCAGTTCTTC. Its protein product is CASSPAGGAYNEQFF.